This T cell receptor (beta chain) was sequenced for a study of T-cell reconstitution after alpha-beta-depleted transplantation in children. In the case of this clonotype: The antigen is unknown.

This sample's TCRbeta library carried unique molecular identifier barcodes. From the PCR reads, TCRdb called clonotypes with MiXCR, one entry per CDR3 protein. This table has fewer than 450,000 distinct CDR3 sequences, roughly 15% appearing once. Trimming stripped 5 bases from V and 2 bases from J, with 16 bases between. Per germline, CDR1 SGHTA and CDR2 FQGNSA. The CDR3 runs to 15 residues. General observations from the study: There were some patients whose high TCRbeta diversity at day 60 came from surviving recipient T cells and thymic progenitors. Reported findings indicate that, about two months after transplant, alpha-beta T cells came from several hundred expanded clones, which were derived from non-depleted graft cells.

This TCR was recovered from a male patient aged 2 to 10 who had a stem cell transplant for acute lymphoblastic leukemia, so the T cells may come from the graft donor. The chain carries TRBV7-2 and TRBJ2-7; D unresolved. Here the sequenced sample was PBMCs, mostly from graft donor cells, taken 360 days after TCRalphabeta/CD19-depleted stem cell transplant. This CDR3 reads CASSHTGSVPYEQYF. DNA of the CDR3: TGTGCCAGCAGCCACACGGGCAGCGTACCCTACGAGCAGTACTTC.